This T cell receptor (beta chain) emerged from a study of CD8 T cells in ankylosing spondylitis. The study's findings and limits: A motif in TCR beta, a set of about eight highly homologous variants, appeared characteristic of ankylosing spondylitis blood.

Many counts were recorded for this clonotype. Its antigen is as yet unknown. TCRdb analysed the 5' RACE reads with MiXCR anew, one entry per CDR3 protein. The table has fewer than 550,000 distinct CDR3 sequences, approximately 5% seen once. The sample was blood, either unsorted or a sorted T cell fraction (not recorded which). The sequence came from a male donor with ankylosing spondylitis.

The CDR3: CASSLVSGPYNEQFF. For the CDR3, the DNA is TGCGCCAGCAGCTTGGTTTCCGGCCCCTACAATGAGCAGTTCTTC. The rearrangement uses TRBV5-1 and TRBJ2-1; D gene ambiguous. Deletions cut 0 bases from V and 2 bases from J, with 9 bases between. The CDR3 is made up of 15 amino acids. Germline CDR1 reads SGHRS; CDR2 reads YFSETQ.